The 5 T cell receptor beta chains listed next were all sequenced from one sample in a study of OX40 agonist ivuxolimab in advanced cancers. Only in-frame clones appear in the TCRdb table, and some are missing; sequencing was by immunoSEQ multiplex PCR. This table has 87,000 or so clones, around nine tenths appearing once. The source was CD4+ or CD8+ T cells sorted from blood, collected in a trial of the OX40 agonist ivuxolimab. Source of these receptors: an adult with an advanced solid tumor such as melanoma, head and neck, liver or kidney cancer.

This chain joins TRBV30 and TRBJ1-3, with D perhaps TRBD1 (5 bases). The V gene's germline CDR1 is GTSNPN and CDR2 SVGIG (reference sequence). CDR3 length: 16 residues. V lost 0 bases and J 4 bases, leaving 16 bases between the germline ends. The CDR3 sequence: CAWSVTQGKSGNTIYF. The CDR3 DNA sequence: TGTGCCTGGAGTGTAACGCAGGGAAAGTCGGGAAACACCATATATTTT.

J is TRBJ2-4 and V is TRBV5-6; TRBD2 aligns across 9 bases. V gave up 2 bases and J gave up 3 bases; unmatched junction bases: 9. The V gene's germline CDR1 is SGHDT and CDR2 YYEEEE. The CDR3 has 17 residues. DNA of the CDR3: TGTGCCAGCAGCTTTCTGGGGGGCGGGAGGGACAAAAACATTCAGTACTTC. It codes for CASSFLGGGRDKNIQYF.

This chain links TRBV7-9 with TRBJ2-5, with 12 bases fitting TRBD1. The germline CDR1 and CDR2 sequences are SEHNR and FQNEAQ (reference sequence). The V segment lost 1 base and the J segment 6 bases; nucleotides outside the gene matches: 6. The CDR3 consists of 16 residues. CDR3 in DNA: TGTGCCAGCAGCTTAGTAGGGGACAGGGGGCGAAAGACCCAGTACTTC. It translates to CASSLVGDRGRKTQYF.

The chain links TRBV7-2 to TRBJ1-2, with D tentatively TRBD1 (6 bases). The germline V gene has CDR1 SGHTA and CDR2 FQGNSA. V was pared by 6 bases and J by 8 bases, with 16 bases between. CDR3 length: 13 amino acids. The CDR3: CASREGDGLGYTF. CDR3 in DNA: TGTGCCAGCAGGGAGGGGGATGGGCTGGGCTACACCTTC.

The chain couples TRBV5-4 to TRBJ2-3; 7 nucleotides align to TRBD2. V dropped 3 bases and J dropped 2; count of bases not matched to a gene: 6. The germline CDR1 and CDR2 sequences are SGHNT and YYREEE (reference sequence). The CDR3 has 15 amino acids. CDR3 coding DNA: TGTGCCAGCAGCTACCGGGGGGAGAACACAGATACGCAGTATTTT. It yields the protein CASSYRGENTDTQYF.